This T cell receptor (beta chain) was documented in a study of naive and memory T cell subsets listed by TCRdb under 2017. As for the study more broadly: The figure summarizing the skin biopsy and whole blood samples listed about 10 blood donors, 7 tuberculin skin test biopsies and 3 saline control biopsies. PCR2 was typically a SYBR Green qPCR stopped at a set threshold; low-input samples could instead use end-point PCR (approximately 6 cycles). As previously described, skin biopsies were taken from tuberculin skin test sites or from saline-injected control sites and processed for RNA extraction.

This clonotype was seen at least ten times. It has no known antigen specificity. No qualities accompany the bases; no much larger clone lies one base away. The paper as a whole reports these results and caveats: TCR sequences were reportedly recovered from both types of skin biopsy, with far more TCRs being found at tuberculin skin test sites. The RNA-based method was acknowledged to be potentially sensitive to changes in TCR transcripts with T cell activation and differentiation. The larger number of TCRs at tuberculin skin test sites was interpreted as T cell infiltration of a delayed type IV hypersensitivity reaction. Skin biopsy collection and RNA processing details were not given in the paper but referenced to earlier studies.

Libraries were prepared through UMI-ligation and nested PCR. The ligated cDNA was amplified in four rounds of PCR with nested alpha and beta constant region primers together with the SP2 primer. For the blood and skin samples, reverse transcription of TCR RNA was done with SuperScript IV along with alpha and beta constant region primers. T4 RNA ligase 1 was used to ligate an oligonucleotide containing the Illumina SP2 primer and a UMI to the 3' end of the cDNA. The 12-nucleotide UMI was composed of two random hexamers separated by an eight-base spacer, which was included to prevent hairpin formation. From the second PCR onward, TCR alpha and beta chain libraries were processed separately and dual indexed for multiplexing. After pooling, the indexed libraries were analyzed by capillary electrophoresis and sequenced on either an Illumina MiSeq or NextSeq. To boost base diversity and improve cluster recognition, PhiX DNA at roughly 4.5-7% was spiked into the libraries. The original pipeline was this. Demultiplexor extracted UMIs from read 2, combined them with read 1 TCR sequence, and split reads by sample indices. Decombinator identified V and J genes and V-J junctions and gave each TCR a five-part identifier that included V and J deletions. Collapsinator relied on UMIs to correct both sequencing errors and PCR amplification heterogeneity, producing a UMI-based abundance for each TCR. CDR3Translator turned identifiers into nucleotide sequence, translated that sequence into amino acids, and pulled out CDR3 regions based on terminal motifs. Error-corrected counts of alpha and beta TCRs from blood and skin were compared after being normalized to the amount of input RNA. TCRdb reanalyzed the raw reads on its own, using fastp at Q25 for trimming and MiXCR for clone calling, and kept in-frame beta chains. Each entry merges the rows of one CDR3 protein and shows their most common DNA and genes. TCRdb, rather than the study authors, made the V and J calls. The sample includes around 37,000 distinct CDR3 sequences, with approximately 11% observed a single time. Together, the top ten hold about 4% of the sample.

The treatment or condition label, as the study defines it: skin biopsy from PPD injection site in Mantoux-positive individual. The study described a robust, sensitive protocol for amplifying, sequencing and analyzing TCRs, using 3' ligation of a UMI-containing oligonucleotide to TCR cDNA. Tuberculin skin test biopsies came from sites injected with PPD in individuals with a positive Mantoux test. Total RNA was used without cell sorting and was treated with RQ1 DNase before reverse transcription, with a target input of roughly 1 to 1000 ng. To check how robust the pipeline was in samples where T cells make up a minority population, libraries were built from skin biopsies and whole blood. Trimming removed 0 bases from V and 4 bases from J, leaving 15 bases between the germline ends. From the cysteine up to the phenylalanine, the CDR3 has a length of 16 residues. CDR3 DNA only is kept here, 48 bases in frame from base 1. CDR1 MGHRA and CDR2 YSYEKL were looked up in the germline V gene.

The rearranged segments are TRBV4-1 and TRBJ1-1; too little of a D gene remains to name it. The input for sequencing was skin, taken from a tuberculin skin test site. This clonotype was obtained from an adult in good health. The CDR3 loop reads CASSQDDLAKPTEAFF. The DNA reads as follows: TGCGCCAGCAGCCAAGATGATCTGGCCAAACCCACTGAAGCTTTCTTT.